This T cell receptor beta chain was identified during a study of glioma-infiltrating T cells after dendritic cell vaccination. Time point specified: after dendritic cell vaccination, including at tumor progression/relapse. Per the germline V gene, CDR1 is SGDLS and CDR2 is YYNGEE. V trimming: 3 bases; J trimming: 14 bases; junction bases outside the gene matches: 12. The CDR3 extends over 14 amino acids. Method: immunoSEQ multiplex PCR; TCRdb's copy keeps in-frame clones and lacks some. This table has 50,000 to 75,000 clones, over 75% appearing once. Sequenced material: blood, taken after dendritic cell vaccination. This TCR was sampled from a human donor with glioblastoma. The V and J genes are TRBV9 and TRBJ2-3; 10 positions match TRBD2. The CDR3 loop is CASSAGTSEGRRYF. The CDR3 bases are TGTGCCAGCAGCGCCGGGACTAGCGAGGGCCGTCGGTATTTT. The full variable domain, its missing parts supplied by reference TRBV9 and TRBJ2-3, is DSGVTQTPKHLITATGQRVTLRCSPRSGDLSVYWYQQSLDQGLQFLIQYYNGEERAKGNILERFSAQQFPDLHSELNLSSLELGDSALYFCASSAGTSEGRRYFGPGTRLTVL.